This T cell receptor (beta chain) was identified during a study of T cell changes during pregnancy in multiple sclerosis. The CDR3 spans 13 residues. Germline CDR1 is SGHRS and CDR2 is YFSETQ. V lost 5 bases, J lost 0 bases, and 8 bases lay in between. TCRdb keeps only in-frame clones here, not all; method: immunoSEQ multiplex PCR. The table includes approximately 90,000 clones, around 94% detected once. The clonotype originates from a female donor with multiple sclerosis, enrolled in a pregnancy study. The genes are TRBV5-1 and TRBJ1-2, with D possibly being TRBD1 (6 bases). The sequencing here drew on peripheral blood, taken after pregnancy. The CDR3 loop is CASSGGSNYGYTF. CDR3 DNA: TGCGCCAGCAGTGGGGGCTCTAACTATGGCTACACCTTC. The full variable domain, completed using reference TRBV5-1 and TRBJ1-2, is KAGVTQTPRYLIKTRGQQVTLSCSPISGHRSVSWYQQTPGQGLQFLFEYFSETQRNKGNFPGRFSGRQFSNSRSEMNVSTLELGDSALYLCASSGGSNYGYTFGSGTRLTVV.